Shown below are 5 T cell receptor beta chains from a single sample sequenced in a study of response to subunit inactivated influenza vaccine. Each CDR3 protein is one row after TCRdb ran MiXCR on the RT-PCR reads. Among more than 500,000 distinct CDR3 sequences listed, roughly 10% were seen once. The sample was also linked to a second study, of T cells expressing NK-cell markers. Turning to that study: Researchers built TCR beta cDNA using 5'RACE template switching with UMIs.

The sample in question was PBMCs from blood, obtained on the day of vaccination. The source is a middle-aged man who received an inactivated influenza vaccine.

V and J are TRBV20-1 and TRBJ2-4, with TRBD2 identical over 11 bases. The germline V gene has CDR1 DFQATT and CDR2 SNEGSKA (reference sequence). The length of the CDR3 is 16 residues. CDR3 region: CSAPGLAAPAKNIQYF. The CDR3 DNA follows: TGCAGCGCTCCGGGACTAGCGGCCCCGGCCAAAAACATTCAGTACTTC.

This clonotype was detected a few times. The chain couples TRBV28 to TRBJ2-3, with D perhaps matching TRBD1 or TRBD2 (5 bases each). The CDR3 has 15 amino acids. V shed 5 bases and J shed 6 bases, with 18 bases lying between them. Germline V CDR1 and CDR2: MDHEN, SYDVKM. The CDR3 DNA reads TGTGCCAGCAGTAAAGGGACCACCTCTGGGGATACGCAGTATTTT. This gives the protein CASSKGTTSGDTQYF.

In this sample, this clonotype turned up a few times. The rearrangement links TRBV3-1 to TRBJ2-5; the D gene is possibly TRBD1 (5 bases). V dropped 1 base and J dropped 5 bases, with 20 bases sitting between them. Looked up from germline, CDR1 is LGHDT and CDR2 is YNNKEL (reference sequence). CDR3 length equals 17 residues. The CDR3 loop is CASSQGDSGPPRETQYF. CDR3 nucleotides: TGTGCCAGCAGCCAAGGAGACAGTGGGCCTCCCCGGGAGACCCAGTACTTC.

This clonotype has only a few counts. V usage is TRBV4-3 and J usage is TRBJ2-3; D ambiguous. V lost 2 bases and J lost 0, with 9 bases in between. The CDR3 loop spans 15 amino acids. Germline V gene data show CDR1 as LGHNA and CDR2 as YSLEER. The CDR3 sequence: CASSQSGPSTDTQYF. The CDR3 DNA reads TGCGCCAGCAGCCAATCCGGGCCAAGCACAGATACGCAGTATTTT.

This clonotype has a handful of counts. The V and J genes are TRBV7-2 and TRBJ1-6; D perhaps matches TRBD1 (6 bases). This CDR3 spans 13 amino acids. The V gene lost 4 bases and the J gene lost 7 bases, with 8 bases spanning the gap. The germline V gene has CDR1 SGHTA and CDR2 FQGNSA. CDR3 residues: CASSSQGNSPLHF. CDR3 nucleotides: TGTGCCAGCAGCTCCCAGGGGAATTCACCCCTCCACTTT.